Listed below are T cell receptor beta chains from one sample, sequenced in a study of T cell responses to AZD1222 COVID-19 vaccine. Data came from immunoSEQ multiplex PCR; TCRdb stores just in-frame clones and leaves some out. The sample records roughly 110,000 clones, approximately 90% being singletons. Sequenced here: peripheral blood, sampled 28 days after the second AZD1222 dose. The receptors originated from an adult who received the AZD1222 COVID-19 vaccine. CDR3s include the opening cysteine and the closing phenylalanine or tryptophan. The order of the fields is D gene, J gene, clone size, V gene, CDR3 protein, CDR3 DNA. D genes are given only for firm matches. Clone size is stated in some rows and not others, as once, few, many or a class when expanded.

D gene: .; J gene: TRBJ2-7; clone size: .; V gene: TRBV30; CDR3 protein: CAWSVQGGNEQYF; CDR3 DNA: TGTGCCTGGAGTGTACAGGGAGGGAACGAGCAGTACTTC
D gene: .; J gene: TRBJ1-4; clone size: .; V gene: TRBV23-1; CDR3 protein: CASSQSEFATNEKLFF; CDR3 DNA: TGCGCCAGCAGTCAATCGGAGTTTGCAACTAATGAAAAACTGTTTTTT
D gene: .; J gene: TRBJ1-6; clone size: .; V gene: TRBV7-6; CDR3 protein: CASSSFASDSPLHF; CDR3 DNA: TGTGCCAGCAGCTCCTTTGCTTCGGATTCACCCCTCCACTTT
D gene: .; J gene: TRBJ1-1; clone size: .; V gene: TRBV28; CDR3 protein: CASSSEVEYGVNTEAFF; CDR3 DNA: TGTGCCAGCAGTTCGGAGGTCGAGTATGGGGTGAACACTGAAGCTTTCTTT
D gene: .; J gene: TRBJ1-1; clone size: .; V gene: TRBV6-1; CDR3 protein: CASSEQGTLGTEAFF; CDR3 DNA: TGTGCCAGCAGTGAACAGGGCACCCTGGGCACTGAAGCTTTCTTT
D gene: TRBD1; J gene: TRBJ2-7; clone size: .; V gene: TRBV27; CDR3 protein: CASSPGDRVNWHEQYF; CDR3 DNA: TGTGCCAGCAGTCCGGGGGACAGGGTTAATTGGCACGAGCAGTACTTC
D gene: .; J gene: TRBJ1-3; clone size: once; V gene: TRBV5-5; CDR3 protein: CASSFSLLGNTIYF; CDR3 DNA: TGTGCCAGCAGCTTTAGCCTCCTGGGAAACACCATATATTTT
D gene: .; J gene: TRBJ1-6; clone size: few; V gene: TRBV6-5; CDR3 protein: CASTRTLGGRSPLHF; CDR3 DNA: TGTGCCAGCACCCGAACTTTAGGGGGACGGTCACCCCTCCACTTT
D gene: .; J gene: TRBJ1-1; clone size: .; V gene: TRBV5-4; CDR3 protein: CASTVSGNTEAFF; CDR3 DNA: TGTGCCAGCACCGTAAGCGGGAACACTGAAGCTTTCTTT
D gene: .; J gene: TRBJ2-3; clone size: .; V gene: TRBV3-1/TRBV3-2; CDR3 protein: CASSHRADTQYF; CDR3 DNA: TGTGCCAGCAGCCACAGGGCAGATACGCAGTATTTT
D gene: .; J gene: TRBJ1-6; clone size: once; V gene: TRBV18; CDR3 protein: CASSPGQQNSPLHF; CDR3 DNA: TGTGCCAGCTCACCAGGCCAGCAAAATTCACCCCTCCACTTT
D gene: TRBD1; J gene: TRBJ1-4; clone size: .; V gene: TRBV2; CDR3 protein: CASRGRTGGAGEKLFF; CDR3 DNA: TGTGCCAGCAGGGGGAGGACAGGGGGCGCAGGTGAAAAACTGTTTTTT
D gene: .; J gene: TRBJ2-4; clone size: .; V gene: TRBV6-2/TRBV6-3; CDR3 protein: CASSNTGDIQYF; CDR3 DNA: TGTGCCAGCAGTAACACAGGTGACATTCAGTACTTC
D gene: .; J gene: TRBJ2-7; clone size: .; V gene: TRBV5-5; CDR3 protein: CASSWGQGLSYEQYF; CDR3 DNA: TGTGCCAGCAGCTGGGGGCAGGGACTCTCCTACGAGCAGTACTTC
D gene: .; J gene: TRBJ2-7; clone size: .; V gene: TRBV6-1; CDR3 protein: CASSDRTWKGVEQYF; CDR3 DNA: TGTGCCAGCAGTGATCGGACGTGGAAGGGTGTAGAGCAGTACTTC
D gene: .; J gene: TRBJ1-2; clone size: .; V gene: TRBV4-1; CDR3 protein: CASSQIQEFRGYTF; CDR3 DNA: TGCGCCAGCAGCCAAATCCAGGAGTTTCGTGGCTACACCTTC
D gene: TRBD2; J gene: TRBJ2-7; clone size: .; V gene: TRBV27; CDR3 protein: CASSPWGGSSYEQYF; CDR3 DNA: TGTGCCAGCAGCCCCTGGGGGGGAAGCTCCTACGAGCAGTACTTC
D gene: .; J gene: TRBJ1-1; clone size: .; V gene: TRBV7-8; CDR3 protein: CASSSRLGGTEAFF; CDR3 DNA: TGTGCCAGCAGCTCCAGGCTCGGGGGGACTGAAGCTTTCTTT
D gene: TRBD1; J gene: TRBJ2-6; clone size: .; V gene: TRBV4-1; CDR3 protein: CASSPWDRGAGANVLTF; CDR3 DNA: TGCGCCAGCAGCCCGTGGGACAGGGGGGCTGGGGCCAACGTCCTGACTTTC
D gene: TRBD1; J gene: TRBJ2-7; clone size: .; V gene: TRBV2; CDR3 protein: CASSGTGLPYEQYF; CDR3 DNA: TGTGCCAGCAGCGGGACAGGGCTTCCCTACGAGCAGTACTTC
D gene: .; J gene: TRBJ1-3; clone size: .; V gene: TRBV15; CDR3 protein: CATSRVANSGNTIYF; CDR3 DNA: TGTGCCACCAGCAGAGTAGCCAACTCTGGAAACACCATATATTTT
D gene: .; J gene: TRBJ1-2; clone size: few; V gene: TRBV28; CDR3 protein: CASSPGSLGGNGYTF; CDR3 DNA: TGTGCCAGCAGTCCGGGGAGTTTGGGGGGTAATGGCTACACCTTC
D gene: TRBD1; J gene: TRBJ1-5; clone size: .; V gene: TRBV4-2; CDR3 protein: CASSQGQGSSAQPQHF; CDR3 DNA: TGTGCCAGCAGCCAAGGACAGGGCTCCTCTGCTCAGCCCCAGCATTTT
D gene: TRBD1; J gene: TRBJ1-1; clone size: .; V gene: TRBV5-4; CDR3 protein: CASSLFRGGQGTATEAFF; CDR3 DNA: TGTGCCAGCAGCTTGTTCCGGGGGGGACAGGGGACGGCCACTGAAGCTTTCTTT
D gene: .; J gene: TRBJ1-1; clone size: .; V gene: TRBV4-1; CDR3 protein: CASSYPATGVTEAFF; CDR3 DNA: TGCGCCAGCAGCTACCCTGCCACGGGGGTAACTGAAGCTTTCTTT
D gene: TRBD1; J gene: TRBJ1-2; clone size: once; V gene: TRBV11-2; CDR3 protein: CASSGIGTGGLGYTF; CDR3 DNA: TGTGCCAGCAGCGGTATCGGGACAGGGGGCCTTGGCTACACCTTC
D gene: TRBD1; J gene: TRBJ2-3; clone size: .; V gene: TRBV11-1; CDR3 protein: CASRPGTGEDTQYF; CDR3 DNA: TGTGCCAGCAGGCCCGGGACAGGGGAGGATACGCAGTATTTT